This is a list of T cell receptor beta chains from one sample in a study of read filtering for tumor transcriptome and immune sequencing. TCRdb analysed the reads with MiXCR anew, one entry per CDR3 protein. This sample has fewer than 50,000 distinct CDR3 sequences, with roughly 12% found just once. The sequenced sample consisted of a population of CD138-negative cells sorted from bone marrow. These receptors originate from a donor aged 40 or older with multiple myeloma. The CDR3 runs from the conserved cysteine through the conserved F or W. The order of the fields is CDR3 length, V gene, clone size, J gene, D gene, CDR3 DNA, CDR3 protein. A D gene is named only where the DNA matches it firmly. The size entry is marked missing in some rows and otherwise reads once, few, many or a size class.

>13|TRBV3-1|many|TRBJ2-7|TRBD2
TGTGCCAGCAGCCTCCGACTAGCCACCGAGCAGTACTTC
CASSLRLATEQYF
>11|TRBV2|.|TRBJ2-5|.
TGTGCCAGCAGTGGGTCCGAGACCCAGTACTTC
CASSGSETQYF
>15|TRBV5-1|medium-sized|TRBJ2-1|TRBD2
TGCGCCAGCAGCTCTCTAGCGGGAGGGCCTAGTGAGCAGTTCTTC
CASSSLAGGPSEQFF
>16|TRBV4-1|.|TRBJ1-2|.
TGCGCCAGCAGCCAGGGGCAGGACGCAGCTAACTATGGCTACACCTTC
CASSQGQDAANYGYTF
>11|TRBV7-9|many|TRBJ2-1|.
TGTGCCTCAACAGGGTTAGAGGAGCAGTTCTTC
CASTGLEEQFF
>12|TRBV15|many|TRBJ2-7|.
TGTGCCACCAGCCACCGCCTGGGCGAGCAGTACTTC
CATSHRLGEQYF
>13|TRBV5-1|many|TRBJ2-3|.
TGCGCCAGCAGGTTAGGGACCGGAGATACGCAGTATTTT
CASRLGTGDTQYF
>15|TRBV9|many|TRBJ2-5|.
TGTGCCAGTAGACCCAACGGACAGAAACAAGAGACCCAGTACTTC
CASRPNGQKQETQYF
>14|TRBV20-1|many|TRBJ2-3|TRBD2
TGCAGTGCAAAGACTAGCGGGAGGACAGATACGCAGTATTTT
CSAKTSGRTDTQYF
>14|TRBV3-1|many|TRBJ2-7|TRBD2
TGTGCCAGCAGCCCCTCGGGGCAGCGGGGCGAGCAGTACTTC
CASSPSGQRGEQYF
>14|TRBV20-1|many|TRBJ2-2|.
TGCAGTGCTAGAGATCTTCAGATCTCCGGGGAGCTGTTTTTT
CSARDLQISGELFF
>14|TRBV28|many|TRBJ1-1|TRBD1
TGTGCCAGCAGCCTGGAACAGGGGGTCACTGAAGCTTTCTTT
CASSLEQGVTEAFF
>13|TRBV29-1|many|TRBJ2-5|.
TGCAGCGTTGTCAGCAGATCCCAAGAGACCCAGTACTTC
CSVVSRSQETQYF
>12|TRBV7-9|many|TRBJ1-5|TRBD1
TGTGCCAGCAGCTTAGGACAGGGCCCCCAGCATTTT
CASSLGQGPQHF
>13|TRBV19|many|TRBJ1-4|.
TGTGCCAGTAGTATTCGGAGGAATGAAAAACTGTTTTTT
CASSIRRNEKLFF
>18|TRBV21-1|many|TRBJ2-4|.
TGTGCCAGCATCACAGGGGTGAGCGGGAGTGGGGCCAAAAACATTCAGTACTTC
CASITGVSGSGAKNIQYF
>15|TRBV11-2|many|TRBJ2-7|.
TGTGCCAGCAGCGGAACCGGGACTGGCCCCTACGAGCAGTACTTC
CASSGTGTGPYEQYF
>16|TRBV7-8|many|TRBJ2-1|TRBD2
TGTGCCAGCAGCTTAGCGGCGGGAGAACGCTACAATGAGCAGTTCTTC
CASSLAAGERYNEQFF
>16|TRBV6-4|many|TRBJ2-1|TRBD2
TGTGCCAGCAGAGGGACTAGCGGGAGCTCCTACAATGAGCAGTTCTTC
CASRGTSGSSYNEQFF
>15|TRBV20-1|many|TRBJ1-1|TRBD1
TGCAGTGCCGAATCGGGACAGGTTTCCGACACTGAAGCTTTCTTT
CSAESGQVSDTEAFF
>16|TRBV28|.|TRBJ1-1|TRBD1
TGTGCCAGCAGTTTACGGGACAGGATTGTTAACACTGAAGCTTTCTTT
CASSLRDRIVNTEAFF
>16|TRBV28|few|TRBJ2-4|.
TGTGCCAGCAGTTTCTTAGCGGATATAGCCAAAAACATTCAGTACTTC
CASSFLADIAKNIQYF
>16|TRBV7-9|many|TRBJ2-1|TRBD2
TGTGCCAGCAGCCTCCCCGGGCTAGCGGGAGTGAATGAGCAGTTCTTC
CASSLPGLAGVNEQFF
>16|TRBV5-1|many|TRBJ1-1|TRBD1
TGCGCCAGCAGCTTGGGACAGGGGGCGCCGGACACTGAAGCTTTCTTT
CASSLGQGAPDTEAFF
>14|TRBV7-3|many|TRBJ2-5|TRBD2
TGTGCCAGCAGCCCGAGCGGGATCCAAGAGACCCAGTACTTC
CASSPSGIQETQYF
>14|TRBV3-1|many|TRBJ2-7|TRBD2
TGTGCCAGCAGCCTTAGCGGGAGGGACGACGAGCAGTACTTC
CASSLSGRDDEQYF
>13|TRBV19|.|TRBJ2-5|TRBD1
TGTGCCAGTAGCGACAGGGGTGAAGAGACCCAGTACTTC
CASSDRGEETQYF
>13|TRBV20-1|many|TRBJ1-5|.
TGCAGTGCTAAGACAGATAGCAATCAGCCCCAGCATTTT
CSAKTDSNQPQHF
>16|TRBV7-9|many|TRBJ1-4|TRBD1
TGTGCCAGCAGACCGACAGGGGCCACAACTAATGAAAAACTGTTTTTT
CASRPTGATTNEKLFF
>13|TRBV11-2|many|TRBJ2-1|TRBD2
TGTGCCAGCAGCCGTGAAGTAATAGCGGGACAGTTCTTC
CASSREVIAGQFF
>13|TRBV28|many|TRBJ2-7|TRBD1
TGTGCCAGCAGCACGGGACAGGGTTTCGAGCAGTACTTC
CASSTGQGFEQYF
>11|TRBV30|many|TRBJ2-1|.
TGTGCCTGGAGTGTAGGTAATGAGCAGTTCTTC
CAWSVGNEQFF
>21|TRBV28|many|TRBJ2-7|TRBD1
TGTGCCAGCAGTTTTCCGCGACTAACTAACGCCGGACAGGCGGAATCCTACGAGCAGTACTTC
CASSFPRLTNAGQAESYEQYF
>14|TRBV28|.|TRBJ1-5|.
TGTGCCTGCAGTTTCGAACAAAGGAATCAGCCCCAGCGTTTT
CACSFEQRNQPQRF
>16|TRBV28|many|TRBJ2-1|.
TGTGCCAGCATCATTGGAGGGGAGGCGGGGTATAATGAGCAGTTCTTC
CASIIGGEAGYNEQFF
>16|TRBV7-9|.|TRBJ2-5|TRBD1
TGTGCCAGCACCATTAATCCGGGACAGGGGGAAGAGACCCAGTACTTC
CASTINPGQGEETQYF
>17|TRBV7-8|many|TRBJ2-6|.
TGTGCCAGCAGCACCGGGACGGGTCGGGGTGGGGCCAACGTCCTGACTTTC
CASSTGTGRGGANVLTF
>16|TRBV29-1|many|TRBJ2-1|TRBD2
TGCAGCGTTGGGTCCCGGGCTAGCGGGAGGGCCGATGAGCAGTTCTTC
CSVGSRASGRADEQFF
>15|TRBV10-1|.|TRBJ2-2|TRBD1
TGCGCCAGCAGTGAGACAGGGGCGAACACCGGGGAGCTGTTTTTT
CASSETGANTGELFF
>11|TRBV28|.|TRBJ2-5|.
TGTGCCAGCAGCCTACAAGAGGCCCAGTACTTC
CASSLQEAQYF
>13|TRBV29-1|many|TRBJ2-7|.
TGCAGCGTGGACAGCCAAGGGTCGTACGAGCAGTACTTC
CSVDSQGSYEQYF
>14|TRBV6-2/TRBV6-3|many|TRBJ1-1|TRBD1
TGTGCCAGCAGCCGGGACAGTTTGAACACTGAAGCTTTCTTT
CASSRDSLNTEAFF
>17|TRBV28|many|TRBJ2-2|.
TGTGCCAGCAGTTATCAGGAGTTGCGGCCGAACACCGGGGAGCTGTTTTTT
CASSYQELRPNTGELFF
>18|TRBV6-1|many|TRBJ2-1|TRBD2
TGTGCCAGCAGTGCGGGTGGTAGCGGGAGAGTCGGGGTTAATGAGCAGTTCTTC
CASSAGGSGRVGVNEQFF
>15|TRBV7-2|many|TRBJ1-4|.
TGTGCCAGCAGCTTAATGGGGGGTCCCAATGAAAAACTGTTTTTT
CASSLMGGPNEKLFF
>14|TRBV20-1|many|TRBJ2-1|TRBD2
TGCAGTGCTAGAGTGGGCGGGAGGGGAAATGAGCAGTTCTTC
CSARVGGRGNEQFF
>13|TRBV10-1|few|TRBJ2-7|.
TGCGCCAGCAGTGACGAACAGGGCTGCGAGCAGTACTTC
CASSDEQGCEQYF
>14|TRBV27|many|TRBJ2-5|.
TGTGCCAGCAGCCCACTCGCCCAACCGGAGACCCAGTACTTC
CASSPLAQPETQYF
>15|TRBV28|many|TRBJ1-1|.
TGTGCCAGCAGAACCCCGACAGCGGTGAACACTGAAGCTTTCTTT
CASRTPTAVNTEAFF
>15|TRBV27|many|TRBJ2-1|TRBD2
TGTGCCAGCAGTTTGCGCCGGGGACTAGTCTATGAGCAGTTCTTC
CASSLRRGLVYEQFF
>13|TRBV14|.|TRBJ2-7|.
TGTGCCAGCAGCCCCGTCCCGCCCTACGAGCAGTACTTC
CASSPVPPYEQYF
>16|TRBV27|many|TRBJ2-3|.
TGTGCCAGCAGTTTGGTGGCAGGGATCAGCACAGATACGCAGTATTTT
CASSLVAGISTDTQYF
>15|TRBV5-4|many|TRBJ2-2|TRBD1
TGTGCCAGCAGTCGGGACAGGGAAGACACCGGGGAGCTGTTTTTT
CASSRDREDTGELFF